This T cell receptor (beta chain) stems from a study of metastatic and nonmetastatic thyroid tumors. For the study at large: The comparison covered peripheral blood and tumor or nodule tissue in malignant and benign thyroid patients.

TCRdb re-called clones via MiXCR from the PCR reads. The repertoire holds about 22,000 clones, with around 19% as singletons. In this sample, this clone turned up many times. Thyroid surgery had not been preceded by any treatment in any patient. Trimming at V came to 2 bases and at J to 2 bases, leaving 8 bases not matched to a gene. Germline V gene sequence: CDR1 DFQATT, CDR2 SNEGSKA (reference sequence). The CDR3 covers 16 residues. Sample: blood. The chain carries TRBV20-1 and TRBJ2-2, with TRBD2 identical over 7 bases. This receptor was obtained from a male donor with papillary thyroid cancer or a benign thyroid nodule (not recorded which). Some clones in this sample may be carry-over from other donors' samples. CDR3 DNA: TGCAGTGCTAGACCGGGGGGTCGCAGTAACACCGGGGAGCTGTTTTTT. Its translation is CSARPGGRSNTGELFF.